These 24 T cell receptor beta chains were sequenced from one sample in a study of Graves' ophthalmopathy and Graves' hyperthyroidism. RNA transcripts yielded amplified TCR beta CDR3 regions. An opening RT-PCR round employed HTBI primers and preceded a second-round multiplex PCR. TCRdb re-derived calls from the multiplex PCR reads in MiXCR, one entry per CDR3 protein. Among roughly 36,000 distinct CDR3 sequences listed, roughly 52% were seen once. The sample consisted of peripheral blood. The receptors were gathered from an adult woman with stable Graves' hyperthyroidism.

This clonotype has just a few counts. A junction end diverges from the germline sequence, so it may reflect a read error. The chain combines TRBV11-3 with TRBJ2-3; possibly TRBD1 for D (5 bases). Germline V lookup: CDR1 SGHNT, CDR2 YENEEA. This CDR3 contains 15 residues. The CDR3 here is CTSSPGGRVEDTQYF. CDR3 sequence (DNA): TGTACCAGCAGCCCAGGTGGCAGGGTAGAGGATACGCAGTATTTT.

This clonotype was detected many times. One junction end disagrees with the germline gene, perhaps due to a read error. The chain carries TRBV7-7 and TRBJ2-5; 8 bases fit TRBD2. Per germline, CDR1 SSHAT and CDR2 FNYEAQ (reference sequence). There are 13 residues in the CDR3. CDR3 loop: CASSRSGTETQYF. The CDR3 DNA is TGTGCTAGCAGCCGTAGCGGGACGGAGACCCAGTACTTC.

In its sample, this clonotype was seen many times. The chain has TRBV5-6 and TRBJ1-1; 9 bases are a match to TRBD1. The CDR3 contains 14 residues. With V trimmed by 3 bases and J by 0 bases, 0 bases remained unmatched. CDR1 SGHDT and CDR2 YYEEEE come from the germline V gene. CDR3 loop: CASSWDRVNTEAFF. The CDR3, as DNA: TGTGCCAGCAGCTGGGACAGGGTGAACACTGAAGCTTTCTTT.

This clonotype was counted only a few times. This sequence joins TRBV7-2 and TRBJ2-5; D is undetermined. Germline V lookup: CDR1 SGHTA, CDR2 FQGNSA. The CDR3 has 13 amino acids. With 6 bases removed from V and 5 bases from J, the gap between germline ends came to 13 bases. The CDR3 DNA reads TGTGCCAGCAGTGTTGAAGGAGTGGAGACCCAGTACTTC. The encoded protein is CASSVEGVETQYF. Full variable domain (missing parts from reference TRBV7-2 and TRBJ2-5): GAGVSQSPSNKVTEKGKDVELRCDPISGHTALYWYRQSLGQGLEFLIYFQGNSAPDKSGLPSDRFSAERTGGSVSTLTIQRTQQEDSAVYLCASSVEGVETQYFGPGTRLLVL.

Note on this clonotype: No conserved phenylalanine or tryptophan ends this CDR3, so it is likely a read error. It is unclear where the CDR3 begins or ends on the DNA, so no DNA is shown, and the CDR3 is as TCRdb lists it. The rearrangement uses TRBV7-9 and TRBJ1-2; no check of the table's D call, TRBD1, against the DNA was made. Counting both end residues, the CDR3 totals 14 amino acids. Germline V gene data show CDR1 as SEHNR and CDR2 as FQNEAQ (reference sequence). CDR3 amino acids: CASTRPGQGRGYAL.

This clonotype has ten or more counts. The gene calls are TRBV7-8 and TRBJ2-2; perhaps TRBD2 as D (6 bases). The V gene lost 0 bases and the J gene lost 5 bases, with 13 bases spanning the gap. This CDR3 has 16 residues. Looked up from germline, CDR1 is SGHVS and CDR2 is FQNEAQ. The CDR3 DNA is TGTGCCAGCAGCTTAGCGCAGCAGGAGGGGACCGGGGAGCTGTTTTTT. Protein sequence: CASSLAQQEGTGELFF.

This clonotype was counted ten times or more. The chain uses TRBV4-1 and TRBJ2-2; no definite D call. V lost 7 bases, J lost 5 bases, and 8 bases lay in between. The CDR3 sequence is 12 residues long. Germline V gene lookup returns CDR1 MGHRA and CDR2 YSYEKL. CDR3 coding DNA: TGCGCCAGCAATATTGGAACCGGGGAGCTGTTTTTT. Protein: CASNIGTGELFF.

This clonotype was detected once. The conserved final phenylalanine or tryptophan is absent from the CDR3, which likely points to a read error. This CDR3 is CSVGLTSSYEQYL. Here the CDR3 DNA reads TGCAGCGTCGGCCTCACCAGCTCCTACGAGCAGTACCTC. J is TRBJ2-7 and V is TRBV29-1; D not certain. The V end was cut by 6 bases, the J end by 0 bases, with 12 bases between. The CDR3 totals 13 residues. CDR1 SQVTM and CDR2 ANQGSEA come from the germline V gene.

This clonotype was recorded many times. This chain connects TRBV7-9 to TRBJ2-5; D is unresolved. The CDR3 runs 12 residues. CDR1 is SEHNR and CDR2 is FQNEAQ in the germline V gene (reference sequence). The V gene lost 5 bases and the J gene lost 5 bases, with 9 bases spanning the gap. CDR3 sequence: CASSPPGETQYF. CDR3 sequence (DNA): TGTGCCAGCAGCCCCCCCGGGGAGACCCAGTACTTC.

This clonotype was observed many times. The rearrangement links TRBV19 to TRBJ1-1; no clear D. CDR1 LNHDA and CDR2 SQIVND come from the germline V gene (reference sequence). V shed 6 bases and J shed 4 bases, with 15 bases lying between them. The length of the CDR3 is 14 residues. The CDR3 loop is CASSWWMSGTEAFF. CDR3 coding DNA: TGTGCCAGTAGCTGGTGGATGAGTGGCACTGAAGCTTTCTTT. Drawing the rest from reference TRBV19 and TRBJ1-1, the complete variable domain is DGGITQSPKYLFRKEGQNVTLSCEQNLNHDAMYWYRQDPGQGLRLIYYSQIVNDFQKGDIAEGYSVSREKKESFPLTVTSAQKNPTAFYLCASSWWMSGTEAFFGQGTRLTVV.

This clonotype occurred many times. The chain recombines TRBV20-1 with TRBJ2-7; TRBD1 agrees at 8 bases. CDR3 length: 14 amino acids. Per the germline V gene, CDR1 is DFQATT and CDR2 is SNEGSKA (reference sequence). The J segment lost 3 bases and the V segment lost 6 bases, leaving 10 bases of the junction unmatched. The CDR3: CSASTGDGDYEQYF. Written as DNA, the CDR3 is TGCAGTGCCTCGACAGGGGACGGGGACTACGAGCAGTACTTC.

This clonotype has ten or more counts. The chain carries TRBV4-1 and TRBJ1-3; TRBD1 might be the D (5 bases). Trimming left V 1 base short and J 0 bases short, with 10 bases between. Germline CDR1 reads MGHRA; CDR2 reads YSYEKL. The CDR3 extends over 16 amino acids. The CDR3 spells CASSQGPGPSGNTIYF. The CDR3 nucleotides are TGCGCCAGCAGCCAAGGTCCGGGACCCTCTGGAAACACCATATATTTT.

Only one count was recorded for this clonotype. The chain employs TRBV7-6 and TRBJ2-7, with TRBD2 as a possible D gene (6 bases). Germline CDR1 SGHVS, CDR2 FNYEAQ. Trimming took 0 bases from V and 3 from J, leaving 21 bases between them. The CDR3 has 18 residues. This CDR3 reads CASSLASSVVGQNYEQYF. In nucleotides, the CDR3 is TGTGCCAGCAGCTTAGCGTCTAGCGTTGTCGGGCAGAACTACGAGCAGTACTTC.

V is TRBV10-3 and J is TRBJ1-2; D gene unclear. Germline CDR1 reads ENHRY; CDR2 reads SYGVKD. Trimming shortened V by 0 bases and J by 3 bases, and 5 bases separated the two germline ends. The CDR3 contains 13 residues. The DNA for the CDR3 is TGTGCCATCAGTGAGTCGGAAGACTATGGCTACACCTTC. Its translation is CAISESEDYGYTF.

This clonotype showed up many times. J is TRBJ2-7 and V is TRBV4-1, with TRBD2 as a possible D gene (5 bases). The CDR3 runs to 14 residues. Germline loops: CDR1 MGHRA, CDR2 YSYEKL. The V and J ends lost 3 bases and 1 base respectively, with 10 bases between them. The CDR3 reads CASSQIRGSYEQYF. The CDR3 region has the DNA TGCGCCAGCAGCCAGATACGGGGATCCTACGAGCAGTACTTC.

This clonotype was recorded at least ten times. The CDR3 loop reads CASSPLSAATLINQPQHF. As DNA, the CDR3 is TGTGCCAGCAGTCCCCTCTCGGCAGCCACCCTAATCAATCAGCCCCAGCATTTT. V is TRBV28 and J is TRBJ1-5; D unclear. CDR3 length equals 18 residues. The V gene lost 5 bases and the J gene lost 3 bases, with 23 bases spanning the gap. Germline lookup yields CDR1 MDHEN and CDR2 SYDVKM.

The chain uses TRBV7-6 and TRBJ1-2; weak D call: TRBD1 (6 bases). Trimming stripped 7 bases from V and 4 bases from J, with 16 bases between. The CDR3 is 14 amino acids. Per germline, CDR1 SGHVS and CDR2 FNYEAQ. CDR3 sequence reads: CASTPNRASYGYTF. The CDR3, as DNA: TGTGCCAGCACCCCGAACAGGGCCAGCTATGGCTACACCTTC.

This clonotype was counted ten times or more. V usage is TRBV2 and J usage is TRBJ1-2; 12 bases fit TRBD1. Per germline, CDR1 SNHLY and CDR2 FYNNEI. The CDR3 consists of 15 residues. The junction had 11 bases not matched to a gene; V was cut back by 7 bases and J by 8 bases. The CDR3 nucleotides read TGTGCCAGCACGGGACAGGGGGCGCAGAGCGGCGGCTACACCTTC. Protein: CASTGQGAQSGGYTF.

For the CDR3, the DNA is TGTGCCAGCAGCCCCAGGGGGCGCTCCTACGAGCAGTACTTC. Protein: CASSPRGRSYEQYF. This sequence joins TRBV7-2 and TRBJ2-7; 8 bases agree with TRBD1. V trimming: 5 bases; J trimming: 0 bases; junction bases outside the gene matches: 3. The germline gives CDR1 SGHTA, CDR2 FQGNSA. This CDR3 has 14 amino acids.

This chain uses TRBV10-3 with TRBJ2-5, with D uncertain. Germline V lookup: CDR1 ENHRY, CDR2 SYGVKD. V lost 0 bases, J lost 5 bases, and 4 bases lay in between. The CDR3 runs 12 residues. The CDR3 DNA is TGTGCCATCAGTGAGTCACCGGAGACCCAGTACTTC. Residues: CAISESPETQYF.

This clonotype has at least ten counts. This chain uses TRBV7-9 with TRBJ1-5; D unresolved. This CDR3 contains 14 residues. V lost 5 bases and J lost 4, with 12 bases in between. Per germline, CDR1 SEHNR and CDR2 FQNEAQ (reference sequence). The CDR3 coding sequence is TGTGCCAGCAGCATGACGGGGTCGAATCAGCCCCAGCATTTT. Protein product: CASSMTGSNQPQHF. The full variable domain, in which reference TRBV7-9 and TRBJ1-5 provide the parts outside the CDR3, is DTGVSQNPRHKITKRGQNVTFRCDPISEHNRLYWYRQTLGQGPEFLTYFQNEAQLEKSRLLSDRFSAERPKGSFSTLEIQRTEQGDSAMYLCASSMTGSNQPQHFGDGTRLSIL.

The table lists this clonotype with a count of one. The J gene is TRBJ2-5, the V gene TRBV6-6; 11 nucleotides match TRBD2. V dropped 6 bases and J dropped 1; count of bases not matched to a gene: 4. The germline V gene encodes CDR1 MNHNY and CDR2 SVGAGI (reference sequence). The CDR3 length is 15 residues. Here the CDR3 reads CASRGTSGVQETQYF. The CDR3 DNA reads TGTGCCAGCAGGGGGACTAGCGGAGTCCAAGAGACCCAGTACTTC.

This clonotype was counted once. The chain combines TRBV11-2 with TRBJ2-5, with 7 nucleotides matching TRBD1. The CDR3 is made up of 15 amino acids. J gave up 10 bases and V 0 bases, and 11 bases lay outside the gene matches. CDR1 is SGHAT, CDR2 FQNNGV, per germline. CDR3 in DNA: TGTGCCAGCAGCTTAGACGGGACAGTCCAAGGAGACCAGTACTTC. Its protein product is CASSLDGTVQGDQYF.

This clonotype was found many times. The chain carries TRBV20-1 and TRBJ2-5; 12 bases line up with TRBD2. With 6 bases clipped from V and 5 bases from J, the junction kept 10 bases outside the gene matches. The CDR3 is made up of 15 amino acids. Germline CDR1 DFQATT, CDR2 SNEGSKA (reference sequence). This CDR3 is CSARMTSGSGETQYF. CDR3 sequence (DNA): TGCAGTGCCAGGATGACTAGCGGGAGCGGTGAGACCCAGTACTTC.